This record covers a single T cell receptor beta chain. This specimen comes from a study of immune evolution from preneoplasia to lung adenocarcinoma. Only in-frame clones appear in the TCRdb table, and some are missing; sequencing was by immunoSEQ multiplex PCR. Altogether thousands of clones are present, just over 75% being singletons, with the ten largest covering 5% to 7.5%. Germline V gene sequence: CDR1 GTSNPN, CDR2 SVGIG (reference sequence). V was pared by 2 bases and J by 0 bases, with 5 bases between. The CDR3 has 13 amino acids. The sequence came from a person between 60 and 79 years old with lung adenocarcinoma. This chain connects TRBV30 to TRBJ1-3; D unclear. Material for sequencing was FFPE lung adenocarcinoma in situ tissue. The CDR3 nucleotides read TGTGCCTGGAGTCCCCTCTCTGGAAACACCATATATTTT. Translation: CAWSPLSGNTIYF.